Below, 29 T cell receptor beta chains from the same sample are listed, as sequenced in a study of T cells after yellow fever vaccination. TCRdb reprocessed the 5' RACE reads via MiXCR and lists one record per CDR3 protein. The data show about 630,000 distinct CDR3 sequences, roughly an eighth seen once. The sequences come from PBMCs, collected on the day of the yellow fever booster vaccination. Every receptor here comes from a man younger than 45 who received the YFV17D yellow fever vaccine.

J is TRBJ2-1 and V is TRBV20-1; 10 nucleotides match TRBD2. The CDR3 sequence is 15 residues long. The germline CDR1 and CDR2 sequences are DFQATT and SNEGSKA (reference sequence). Trimming took 6 bases from V and 10 from J; bases not matched to a gene: 15. The CDR3 sequence is CSAVDIASGSNEQFF. The DNA of the CDR3 is TGCAGTGCAGTTGATATAGCTAGCGGGAGTAACGAGCAGTTCTTC.

This chain links TRBV5-5 with TRBJ2-1; D is ambiguous. The V end lost 0 bases, the J end lost 0 bases, and 7 bases lay between the germline ends. CDR1 and CDR2 (germline): SGHKS, YYEKEE (reference sequence). This CDR3 has 15 amino acids. The CDR3 nucleotides are TGTGCCAGCAGCTTGGATGCAGTCTCCTACAATGAGCAGTTCTTC. It translates to CASSLDAVSYNEQFF.

The chain carries TRBV6-2 or TRBV6-3 and TRBJ2-1; TRBD2 aligns across 9 bases. The V gene end was trimmed by 7 bases and the J gene end by 9 bases; junction bases not matched to a gene: 19. CDR3 length equals 17 residues. CDR1 and CDR2 (germline): MNHEY, SVGEGT. CDR3 bases: TGTGCCAGCACAGTCGGAGGGGTAATAGCGGGAGCATCTGAGCAGTTCTTC. Amino acid sequence: CASTVGGVIAGASEQFF.

The V call is TRBV30, the J call TRBJ2-5; D perhaps matches TRBD2 (6 bases). Germline values: CDR1 GTSNPN, CDR2 SVGIG (reference sequence). Trimming removed 0 bases at V and 3 bases at J, with 11 bases between. The CDR3 is made up of 14 amino acids. The CDR3 region is CAWSVGIAEETQYF. The DNA of the CDR3 is TGTGCCTGGAGTGTGGGAATAGCGGAAGAGACCCAGTACTTC.

V gene TRBV4-3 combines with J gene TRBJ2-5; 8 bases are shared with TRBD1. With V trimmed by 1 base and J by 5 bases, 3 bases remained unmatched. The length of the CDR3 is 14 residues. Germline lookup yields CDR1 LGHNA and CDR2 YSLEER. The CDR3 is CASSQGTGWETQYF. The CDR3 region has the DNA TGCGCCAGCAGCCAAGGGACAGGGTGGGAGACCCAGTACTTC.

The rearrangement uses TRBV5-1 and TRBJ2-4; tentative D call: TRBD2 (5 bases). Germline V gene sequence: CDR1 SGHRS, CDR2 YFSETQ. The V and J ends lost 5 bases and 5 bases respectively, with 14 bases between them. The CDR3 is made up of 14 amino acids. The CDR3 nucleotides read TGCGCCAGCAGAGAGGGAGCCGGCCAAAACATTCAGTACTTC. Translated, it gives CASREGAGQNIQYF.

This clonotype was picked up a small number of times. This chain links TRBV6-6 with TRBJ2-5; no clear D gene. CDR3 length equals 13 residues. Germline V lookup: CDR1 MNHNY, CDR2 SVGAGI (reference sequence). V was shortened by 6 bases and J by 5 bases, with 13 bases between the two germline ends. Here the CDR3 reads CASSRVRYETQYF. The CDR3 bases are TGTGCCAGCAGCCGAGTACGGTATGAGACCCAGTACTTC.

As concerns this clonotype: A much larger clone is a single base away; this may be a read error. The rearrangement links TRBV6-2 or TRBV6-3 to TRBJ2-2; D gene unclear. The CDR3 sequence is 11 residues long. V was cut by 7 bases and J by 6 bases, with 6 bases left in between. Germline V gene sequence: CDR1 MNHEY, CDR2 SVGEGT. The CDR3 here is CASNQPGELFF. The CDR3 DNA sequence: TGTGCCAGCAACCAACCCGGGGAGCTGTTTTTT.

The chain employs TRBV6-5 and TRBJ2-7, with 9 bases fitting TRBD2. The CDR3 has 15 residues. Germline CDR1 is MNHEY and CDR2 is SVGAGI. The junction had 7 bases not matched to a gene; V was cut back by 3 bases and J by 4 bases. CDR3 DNA sequence: TGTGCCAGCAGTTATGGGGCTAGCGGGGCTTACGAGCAGTACTTC. Protein: CASSYGASGAYEQYF.

The chain uses TRBV4-2 and TRBJ2-4, with D maybe TRBD2 (5 bases). V lost 3 bases and J lost 3, with 12 bases in between. The V gene's germline CDR1 is LGHNA and CDR2 YNFKEQ. The CDR3 runs 15 residues. In DNA form, the CDR3 reads TGTGCCAGCAGCCAGCCGGAGGACTTCAAAAACATTCAGTACTTC. Its translation: CASSQPEDFKNIQYF.

This clonotype was detected many times. The J gene is TRBJ2-1, the V gene TRBV20-1; maybe TRBD1 (6 bases). The CDR3 loop spans 11 amino acids. Looked up from germline, CDR1 is DFQATT and CDR2 is SNEGSKA (reference sequence). Trimming shortened V by 3 bases and J by 8 bases, and 8 bases separated the two germline ends. In DNA form, the CDR3 reads TGCAGTGCTAGCCCAGGGGATGAGCAGTTCTTC. Amino acid sequence: CSASPGDEQFF.

The genes are TRBV10-2 and TRBJ2-1; no clear D gene. The CDR3 has 17 residues. Looked up from germline, CDR1 is WSHSY and CDR2 is SAAADI. V was pared by 2 bases and J by 2 bases, with 16 bases between. The CDR3, as DNA: TGCGCCAGCAGTGAGACCCACCAGGCAGGCGCCTACAATGAGCAGTTCTTC. Translated: CASSETHQAGAYNEQFF.

This sequence joins TRBV6-6 and TRBJ2-7; D not resolved. Trimming took 4 bases from V and 5 from J, leaving 12 bases between them. CDR1 and CDR2 (germline): MNHNY, SVGAGI (reference sequence). This CDR3 has 13 amino acids. The CDR3 nucleotides are TGTGCCAGCAGTTCCCCCGTACGGGACGAGCAGTACTTC. Its translation is CASSSPVRDEQYF.

There are a few counts of this clonotype. V and J are TRBV7-8 and TRBJ2-5; no reliable D call. Germline V gene data show CDR1 as SGHVS and CDR2 as FQNEAQ. The CDR3 totals 14 residues. The V end lost 3 bases, the J end lost 4 bases, and 12 bases lay between the germline ends. The CDR3 is CASSFLGDGETQYF. For the CDR3, the DNA is TGTGCCAGCAGCTTTCTTGGGGATGGAGAGACCCAGTACTTC.

The table lists this clonotype with a few counts. This sequence joins TRBV7-2 and TRBJ2-3, with D possibly called TRBD1 or TRBD2 (5 bases each). The CDR3 covers 14 residues. V lost 2 bases and J 6 bases, leaving 12 bases between the germline ends. Germline V gene sequence: CDR1 SGHTA, CDR2 FQGNSA. The CDR3 protein is CASSLLGTFDTQYF. In nucleotides, the CDR3 is TGTGCCAGCAGCTTATTAGGGACGTTCGATACGCAGTATTTT.

The chain joins TRBV20-1 to TRBJ2-1, with a possible D match to TRBD2 (5 bases). The CDR3 contains 16 residues. The V gene's germline CDR1 is DFQATT and CDR2 SNEGSKA (reference sequence). V dropped 6 bases and J dropped 8 bases, with 26 bases sitting between them. The CDR3 is CSARAEGTPIRYEQFF. The DNA for the CDR3 is TGCAGTGCAAGGGCTGAGGGAACACCAATACGGTATGAGCAGTTCTTC.

This clonotype was seen a few times. V and J are TRBV7-2 and TRBJ2-5; D might be TRBD2 (5 bases). V lost 3 bases and J lost 6, with 14 bases in between. The germline V gene encodes CDR1 SGHTA and CDR2 FQGNSA. This CDR3 comprises 14 residues. DNA for the CDR3: TGTGCCAGCAGCTTGATAGCGTCAGGTCAGACCCAGTACTTC. Its protein is CASSLIASGQTQYF.

In its sample, this clonotype was seen a few times. V and J are TRBV30 and TRBJ2-3, with D perhaps matching TRBD2 (7 bases). Germline lookup yields CDR1 GTSNPN and CDR2 SVGIG (reference sequence). The CDR3 length is 10 residues. V was shortened by 8 bases and J by 8 bases, with 11 bases between the two germline ends. CDR3 bases: TGTGCCAGGGGGGGTAGTACGCAGTATTTT. It is translated as CARGGSTQYF.

The genes are TRBV2 and TRBJ1-4, with D perhaps TRBD1 (6 bases). V lost 8 bases, J lost 8 bases, and 21 bases lay in between. The CDR3 totals 15 residues. Germline V lookup: CDR1 SNHLY, CDR2 FYNNEI. CDR3 sequence: CASQFAGTTREKLFF. In DNA, the CDR3 is TGTGCCAGCCAATTCGCCGGGACAACTCGGGAAAAACTGTTTTTT.

The J gene is TRBJ2-7, the V gene TRBV9; weak D call: TRBD1 (5 bases). Germline CDR1 reads SGDLS; CDR2 reads YYNGEE. The V and J ends lost 3 bases and 3 bases respectively, with 10 bases between them. The CDR3 length is 13 residues. The CDR3 sequence: CASSAGILYEQYF. In nucleotides, the CDR3 is TGTGCCAGCAGCGCAGGGATCCTCTACGAGCAGTACTTC.

This chain links TRBV2 with TRBJ2-7, with TRBD1 identical over 8 bases. Per germline, CDR1 SNHLY and CDR2 FYNNEI. The CDR3 contains 16 residues. V dropped 4 bases and J dropped 0; count of bases not matched to a gene: 8. The CDR3 region has the DNA TGTGCCAGCAGTGGGGGGACAGGTTCGCCCTCCTACGAGCAGTACTTC. Its translation: CASSGGTGSPSYEQYF.

This clonotype was counted a few times. The chain employs TRBV11-2 and TRBJ2-5; no clear D gene. The CDR3 covers 18 residues. Looked up from germline, CDR1 is SGHAT and CDR2 is FQNNGV. The germline V and J ends were trimmed by 4 bases and 0 bases, with 21 bases remaining between them. The CDR3 reads CASSSFTSSPRNQETQYF. Written as DNA, the CDR3 is TGTGCCAGCAGCTCATTTACCTCGTCCCCGCGGAACCAAGAGACCCAGTACTTC.

The V gene is TRBV6-2 or TRBV6-3, the J gene TRBJ1-2; D unresolved. Per the germline V gene, CDR1 is MNHEY and CDR2 is SVGEGT. Between the trimmed V and J ends, which lost 6 bases and 5 bases, there was a span of 13 bases. The CDR3 is made up of 13 amino acids. The CDR3 loop is CASSPTAPYGYTF. As DNA, the CDR3 is TGTGCCAGCAGCCCCACGGCCCCATATGGCTACACCTTC.

In this sample, this clonotype turned up a few times. V is TRBV6-5 and J is TRBJ2-4, with D tentatively TRBD2 (6 bases). V lost 1 base and J 1 base, leaving 17 bases between the germline ends. The germline V gene has CDR1 MNHEY and CDR2 SVGAGI. The length of the CDR3 is 18 residues. CDR3 bases: TGTGCCAGCAGTTACTACCCCCCGGGAGACGGGGCCAAAAACATTCAGTACTTC. Residues: CASSYYPPGDGAKNIQYF.

This clonotype was observed once. V gene TRBV3-1 combines with J gene TRBJ1-5; D uncertain. The CDR3 sequence is 15 residues long. The germline gives CDR1 LGHDT, CDR2 YNNKEL (reference sequence). V lost 6 bases and J lost 6, with 18 bases in between. The CDR3 protein is CASSRQPDPGQPQHF. Written as DNA, the CDR3 is TGTGCCAGCAGTCGTCAACCAGATCCGGGTCAGCCCCAGCATTTT. Full variable domain (remainder filled in from reference TRBV3-1 and TRBJ1-5): DTAVSQTPKYLVTQMGNDKSIKCEQNLGHDTMYWYKQDSKKFLKIMFSYNNKELIINETVPNRFSPKSPDKAHLNLHINSLELGDSAVYFCASSRQPDPGQPQHFGDGTRLSIL.

The rearrangement uses TRBV7-3 and TRBJ2-3; 11 bases align to TRBD2. Germline V gives CDR1 SGHTA, CDR2 FQGTGA. V trimming: 5 bases; J trimming: 1 base; junction bases outside the gene matches: 5. The CDR3 is 16 amino acids. This CDR3 reads CASSQILAGGTDTQYF. DNA of the CDR3: TGTGCCAGCAGCCAAATACTAGCGGGAGGCACAGATACGCAGTATTTT.

Only a few counts were recorded for this clonotype. This chain uses TRBV20-1 with TRBJ1-5, with D perhaps TRBD1 (5 bases). V shed 3 bases and J shed 8 bases, with 11 bases lying between them. In germline, CDR1 is DFQATT, CDR2 SNEGSKA (reference sequence). The CDR3 spans 12 residues. The DNA for the CDR3 is TGCAGTGCTAGCGGGGGGTTGGAGCCCCAGCATTTT. Its translation is CSASGGLEPQHF.

This clonotype was observed a few times. V is TRBV14 and J is TRBJ1-1; D possibly corresponds to TRBD1 (6 bases). Germline V lookup: CDR1 SGHDN, CDR2 FVKESK. This CDR3 is 14 amino acids long. Trimming left V 6 bases short and J 7 bases short, with 18 bases between. CDR3 protein: CASRGRGTPLEAFF. DNA of the CDR3: TGTGCCAGCAGGGGGAGGGGGACCCCCCTTGAAGCTTTCTTT.

This clonotype was seen only a few times. The V call is TRBV5-1, the J call TRBJ1-1; 8 bases are a match to TRBD1. V was clipped by 4 bases and J by 1 base; unmatched bases: 3. Germline-derived CDR1 and CDR2 are SGHRS and YFSETQ. CDR3 length: 14 residues. The CDR3 is CASSGTGPNTEAFF. The DNA for the CDR3 is TGCGCCAGCAGCGGGACAGGTCCGAACACTGAAGCTTTCTTT.